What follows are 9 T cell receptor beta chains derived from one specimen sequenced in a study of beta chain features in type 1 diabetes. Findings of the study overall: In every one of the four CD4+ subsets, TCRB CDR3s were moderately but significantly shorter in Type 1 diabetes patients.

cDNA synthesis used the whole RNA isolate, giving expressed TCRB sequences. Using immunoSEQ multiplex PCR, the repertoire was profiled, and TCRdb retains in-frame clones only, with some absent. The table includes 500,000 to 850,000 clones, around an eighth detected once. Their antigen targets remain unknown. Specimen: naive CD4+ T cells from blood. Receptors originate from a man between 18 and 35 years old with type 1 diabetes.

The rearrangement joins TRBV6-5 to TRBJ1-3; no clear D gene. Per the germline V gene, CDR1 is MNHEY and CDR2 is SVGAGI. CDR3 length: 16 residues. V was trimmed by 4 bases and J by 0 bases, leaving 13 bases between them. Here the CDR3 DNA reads TGTGCCAGCAGTTCCTGGGCAAGCCTCTCTGGAAACACCATATATTTT. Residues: CASSSWASLSGNTIYF.

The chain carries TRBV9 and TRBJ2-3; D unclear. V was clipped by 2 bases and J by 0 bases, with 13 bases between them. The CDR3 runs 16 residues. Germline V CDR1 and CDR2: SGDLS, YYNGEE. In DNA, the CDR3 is TGTGCCAGCAGCGTTATGCGCGTGTCTAGCACAGATACGCAGTATTTT. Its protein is CASSVMRVSSTDTQYF.

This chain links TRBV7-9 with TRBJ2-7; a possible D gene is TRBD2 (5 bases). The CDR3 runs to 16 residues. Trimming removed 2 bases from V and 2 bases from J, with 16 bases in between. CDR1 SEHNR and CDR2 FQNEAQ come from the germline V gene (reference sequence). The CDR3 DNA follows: TGTGCCAGCAGCTTAAACGGCGGGTCTGGAACCTACGAGCAGTACTTC. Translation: CASSLNGGSGTYEQYF.

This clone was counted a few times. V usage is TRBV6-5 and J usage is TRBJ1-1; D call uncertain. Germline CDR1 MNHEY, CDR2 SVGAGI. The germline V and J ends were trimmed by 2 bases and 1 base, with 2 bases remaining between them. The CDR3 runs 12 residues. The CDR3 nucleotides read TGTGCCAGCAGTTACCCGAACACTGAAGCTTTCTTT. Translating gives CASSYPNTEAFF.

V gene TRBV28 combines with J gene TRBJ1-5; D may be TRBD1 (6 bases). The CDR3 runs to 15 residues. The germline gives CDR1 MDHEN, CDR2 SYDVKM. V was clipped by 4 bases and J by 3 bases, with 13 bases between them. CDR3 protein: CASSSPGQYNQPQHF. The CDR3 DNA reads TGTGCCAGCAGTTCCCCCGGACAGTACAATCAGCCCCAGCATTTT.

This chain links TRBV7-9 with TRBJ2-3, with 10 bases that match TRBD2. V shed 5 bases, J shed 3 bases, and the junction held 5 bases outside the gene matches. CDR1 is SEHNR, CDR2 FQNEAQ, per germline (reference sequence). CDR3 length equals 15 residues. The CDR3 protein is CASSPGLAETDTQYF. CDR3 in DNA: TGTGCCAGCAGCCCCGGACTAGCGGAGACAGATACGCAGTATTTT.

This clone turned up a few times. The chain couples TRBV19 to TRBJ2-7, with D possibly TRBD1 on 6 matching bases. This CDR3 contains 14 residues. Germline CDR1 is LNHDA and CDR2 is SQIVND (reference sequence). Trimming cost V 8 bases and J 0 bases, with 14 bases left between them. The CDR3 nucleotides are TGTGCCAGTTCCGGGACACTTAGCTCCTACGAGCAGTACTTC. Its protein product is CASSGTLSSYEQYF.

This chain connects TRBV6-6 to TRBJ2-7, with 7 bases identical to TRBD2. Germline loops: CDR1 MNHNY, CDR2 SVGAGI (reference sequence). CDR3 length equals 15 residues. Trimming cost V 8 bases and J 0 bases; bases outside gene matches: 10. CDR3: CASEGKAGSSYEQYF. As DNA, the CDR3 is TGTGCCAGCGAGGGGAAAGCGGGGTCCTCCTACGAGCAGTACTTC.

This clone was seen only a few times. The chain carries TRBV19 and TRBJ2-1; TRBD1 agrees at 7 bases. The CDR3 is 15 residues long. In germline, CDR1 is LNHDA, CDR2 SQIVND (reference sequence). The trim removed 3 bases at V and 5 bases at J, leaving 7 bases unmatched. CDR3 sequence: CASSIGTAGNNEQFF. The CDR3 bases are TGTGCCAGTAGTATCGGGACAGCTGGTAACAATGAGCAGTTCTTC.